The clone carrying this T cell receptor beta chain was seen many times. What it binds is unknown. MiXCR was run by TCRdb on the PCR reads, yielding one entry per CDR3 protein. The sample lists some 320,000 distinct CDR3 sequences, roughly 24% seen once, with around 0.76% in the top ten. This CDR3 comprises 13 residues. Trimming removed 5 bases at V and 4 bases at J, with 11 bases between. Germline CDR1 reads SEHNR; CDR2 reads FQNEAQ (reference sequence). The data derive from a study of molecular identifiers for immune sequencing clone quantification. Study-wide points: One million naive cells reportedly did not prevent detection of spiked Jurkat TCR RNA from one cell. Beyond 20 RNA copies, clones held over 98% of effector molecules, compared with under 1% in naive cells.

J is TRBJ1-1 and V is TRBV7-9; no clear D. Sequenced material: naive CD8+ T cells from blood, with Jurkat cell RNA spiked in. Described subset: FACS-sorted CD8+CD4-CCR7+CD45RA+ naive T cells. This clonotype originated in a human donor in good health. Some libraries in this study had Jurkat cell RNA spiked in. This chain's CDR3 is CASSEGIGTEAFF. CDR3 DNA sequence: TGTGCCAGCAGCGAGGGCATCGGCACTGAAGCTTTCTTT. Complete variable domain (other parts from reference TRBV7-9 and TRBJ1-1): DTGVSQNPRHKITKRGQNVTFRCDPISEHNRLYWYRQTLGQGPEFLTYFQNEAQLEKSRLLSDRFSAERPKGSFSTLEIQRTEQGDSAMYLCASSEGIGTEAFFGQGTRLTVV.